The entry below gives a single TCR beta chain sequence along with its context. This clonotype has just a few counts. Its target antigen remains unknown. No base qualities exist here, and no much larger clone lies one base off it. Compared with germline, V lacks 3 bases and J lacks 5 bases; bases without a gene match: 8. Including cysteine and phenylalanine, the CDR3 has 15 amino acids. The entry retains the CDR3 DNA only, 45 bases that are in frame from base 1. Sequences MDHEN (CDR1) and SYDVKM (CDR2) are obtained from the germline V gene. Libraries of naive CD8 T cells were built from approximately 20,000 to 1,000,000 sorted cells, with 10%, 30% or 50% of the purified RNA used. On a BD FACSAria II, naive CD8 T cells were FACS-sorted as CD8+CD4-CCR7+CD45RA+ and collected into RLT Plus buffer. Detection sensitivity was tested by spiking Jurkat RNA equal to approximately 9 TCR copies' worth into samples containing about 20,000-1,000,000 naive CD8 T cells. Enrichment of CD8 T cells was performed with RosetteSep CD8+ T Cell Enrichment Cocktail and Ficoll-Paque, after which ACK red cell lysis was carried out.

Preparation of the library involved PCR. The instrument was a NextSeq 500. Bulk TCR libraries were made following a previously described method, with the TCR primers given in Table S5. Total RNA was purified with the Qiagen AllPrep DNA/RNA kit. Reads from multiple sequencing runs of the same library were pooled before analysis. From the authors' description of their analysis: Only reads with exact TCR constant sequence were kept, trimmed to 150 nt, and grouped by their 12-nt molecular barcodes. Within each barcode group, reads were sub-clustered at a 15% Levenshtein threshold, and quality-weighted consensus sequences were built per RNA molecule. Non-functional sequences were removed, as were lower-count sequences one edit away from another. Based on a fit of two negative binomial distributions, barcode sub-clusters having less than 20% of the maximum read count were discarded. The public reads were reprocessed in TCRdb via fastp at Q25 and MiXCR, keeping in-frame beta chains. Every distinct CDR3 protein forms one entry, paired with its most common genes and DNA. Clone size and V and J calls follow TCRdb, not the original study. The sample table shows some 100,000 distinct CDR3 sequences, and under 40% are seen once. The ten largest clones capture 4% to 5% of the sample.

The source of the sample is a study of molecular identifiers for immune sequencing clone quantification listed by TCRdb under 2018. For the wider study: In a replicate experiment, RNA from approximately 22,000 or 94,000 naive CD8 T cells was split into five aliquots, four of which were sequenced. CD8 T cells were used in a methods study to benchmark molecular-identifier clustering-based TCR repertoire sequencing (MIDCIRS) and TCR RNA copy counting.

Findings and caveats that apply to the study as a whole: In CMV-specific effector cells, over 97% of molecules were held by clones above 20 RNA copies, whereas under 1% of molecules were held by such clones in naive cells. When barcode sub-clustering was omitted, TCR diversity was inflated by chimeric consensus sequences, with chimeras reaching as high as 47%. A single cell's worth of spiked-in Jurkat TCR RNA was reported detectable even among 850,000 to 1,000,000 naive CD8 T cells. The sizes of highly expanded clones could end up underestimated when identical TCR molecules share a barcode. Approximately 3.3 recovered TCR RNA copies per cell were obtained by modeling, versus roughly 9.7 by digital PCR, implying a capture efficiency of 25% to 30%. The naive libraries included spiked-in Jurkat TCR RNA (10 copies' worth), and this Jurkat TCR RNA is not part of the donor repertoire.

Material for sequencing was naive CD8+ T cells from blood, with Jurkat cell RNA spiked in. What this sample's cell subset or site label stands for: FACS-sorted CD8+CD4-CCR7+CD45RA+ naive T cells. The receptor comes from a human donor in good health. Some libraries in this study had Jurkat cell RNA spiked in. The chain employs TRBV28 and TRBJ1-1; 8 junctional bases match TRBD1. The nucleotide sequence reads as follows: TGTGCCAGCAGTTTCCACTACAGGGGGGGGACTGAAGCTTTCTTT. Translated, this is CASSFHYRGGTEAFF.